The rows below give T cell receptor beta chains drawn from one sample of a study of beta chain features in type 1 diabetes. Some clones are missing from TCRdb's copy, which holds only in-frame ones; the method was immunoSEQ multiplex PCR. Of 300,000 to 450,000 clones in the sample, roughly 13% were seen once. Sequences were obtained from naive CD4+ T cells from blood. The source of these receptors is a woman in her late teens or twenties with type 1 diabetes. Each CDR3 is given with its conserved first and last residue. A D gene is named only where the DNA matches it firmly. A clone size is listed for some rows: how often the clone was seen (once, few, many), or a class if it is expanded.

TRBV7-2	.	TRBJ2-3	.	TGTGCCAGCAGCCCAGACAGCGGGACAGATACGCAGTATTTT	CASSPDSGTDTQYF
TRBV7-6	few	TRBJ1-5	.	TGTGCCAGCAGCTCCCGTAACAATCAGCCCCAGCATTTT	CASSSRNNQPQHF
TRBV7-3	.	TRBJ2-1	.	TGTGCCAGCAGCCCGGGGACCTACAATGAGCAGTTCTTC	CASSPGTYNEQFF
TRBV7-2	few	TRBJ2-1	TRBD2	TGTGCCAGCACACCCGGGACTACGTACAATGAGCAGTTCTTC	CASTPGTTYNEQFF
TRBV27	.	TRBJ1-2	TRBD1	TGTGCCAGCAGTCCGGGACAGGATTATGGCTACACCTTC	CASSPGQDYGYTF
TRBV13	once	TRBJ1-6	.	TGTGCCAGCAGCTTGGGGGGGCACCCCTATAATTCACCCCTCCACTTT	CASSLGGHPYNSPLHF
TRBV25-1	few	TRBJ1-1	.	TGTGCCAGCAGTGAATCTTGGGGGGGTTCGGGCACTGAAGCTTTCTTT	CASSESWGGSGTEAFF
TRBV25-1	few	TRBJ1-1	.	TGTGCCAGCATGGTGGGGGGTGGCACTGAAGCTTTCTTT	CASMVGGGTEAFF
TRBV7-9	.	TRBJ2-5	TRBD2	TGTGCCAGCAGCTTCGATCTAGCGGGAACAGAGACCCAGTACTTC	CASSFDLAGTETQYF
TRBV9	few	TRBJ2-1	.	TGTGCCAGCAGCCACAATTCTTACAATGAGCAGTTCTTC	CASSHNSYNEQFF
TRBV30	.	TRBJ2-5	.	TGTGCCTGGAGTGTGGCGGGGGCAGAGACCCAGTACTTC	CAWSVAGAETQYF
TRBV9	few	TRBJ2-7	TRBD2	TGTGCCAGCAGCCCTGGGACTAGCGGGAACCTTTACGAGCAGTACTTC	CASSPGTSGNLYEQYF
TRBV7-2	.	TRBJ2-3	.	TGTGCCAGCAGCTTAGCGCTTTGGGGGGGCACAGATACGCAGTATTTT	CASSLALWGGTDTQYF
TRBV5-4	.	TRBJ2-7	.	TGTGCCAGCAGCATAGATCACTACGAGCAGTACTTC	CASSIDHYEQYF
TRBV7-6	.	TRBJ2-7	.	TGTGCCAGCAGCCAGGGCAGGGTAGGCGAGCAGTACTTC	CASSQGRVGEQYF
TRBV7-2	.	TRBJ1-2	.	TGTGCCAGCAGCACCGGGACTCTCCGCCTTGGCTACACCTTC	CASSTGTLRLGYTF
TRBV29-1	.	TRBJ2-3	.	TGCAGCGTAGTGGGGCGTACTAGCACAGATACGCAGTATTTT	CSVVGRTSTDTQYF
TRBV7-2	few	TRBJ2-3	.	TGTGCCAGCAGCTCCGGCCTGTACCCGGGAGATACGCAGTATTTT	CASSSGLYPGDTQYF
TRBV25-1	.	TRBJ1-2	.	TGTGCCAGCAGTGGGCGGGCCTATGGCTACACCTTC	CASSGRAYGYTF
TRBV4-1	.	TRBJ2-7	.	TGCGCCAGCAGCCAAGTCGGGGGAGGAGGGCAGTACTTC	CASSQVGGGGQYF
TRBV19	.	TRBJ2-3	.	TGTGCCAGTAGTCCCGGGGTCCTTATGGGTACGCAGTATTTT	CASSPGVLMGTQYF
TRBV30	few	TRBJ2-5	.	TGTGCCTGGAGTTGGTCGCCGCGAGGGTCCGAGACCCAGTACTTC	CAWSWSPRGSETQYF
TRBV5-1	few	TRBJ1-6	.	TGCGCCAGCAGCTATGGACAGAGCTCCTATAATTCACCCCTCCACTTT	CASSYGQSSYNSPLHF
TRBV7-8	.	TRBJ2-7	TRBD2	TGTGCCAGCAGCCACAGCGGGGGCCGCTCCTACGAGCAGTACTTC	CASSHSGGRSYEQYF
TRBV5-4	few	TRBJ2-5	TRBD1	TGTGCCAGCAGTTTGGGGATCGGGACAGGGAAATATTTGGGGAAAGAGACCCAGTACTTC	CASSLGIGTGKYLGKETQYF
TRBV19	.	TRBJ1-5	.	TGTGCCAGTAGAATCCAGGGGTATAGCAATCAGCCCCAGCATTTT	CASRIQGYSNQPQHF
TRBV6-4	.	TRBJ2-5	TRBD2	TGTGCCAGCACGGGAGCGGGGGGCAGGGAGACCCAGTACTTC	CASTGAGGRETQYF
TRBV11-2	.	TRBJ1-1	TRBD1	TGTGCCAGCAGCCGGGAACAGGGACAGATGAACACTGAAGCTTTCTTT	CASSREQGQMNTEAFF
TRBV15	.	TRBJ2-5	.	TGTGCCACCAGCAAAGTCCCACAGCCCCAAGAGACCCAGTACTTC	CATSKVPQPQETQYF
TRBV5-5	.	TRBJ2-1	.	TGTGCCAGCAGCTTTCCCCGGAGCTCCTACAATGAGCAGTTCTTC	CASSFPRSSYNEQFF
TRBV14	few	TRBJ2-7	.	TGTGCCAGCAGCCAAGAGTACCTGGTCGGTGAGCAGTACTTC	CASSQEYLVGEQYF
TRBV7-2	few	TRBJ2-1	TRBD2	TGTGCCAGCAGCTTATCGCCGGGACTAGCCCATGAGCAGTTCTTC	CASSLSPGLAHEQFF
TRBV2	.	TRBJ2-6	.	TGTGCCAGCAGTGAACTTTCTGCTGGGGCCAACGTCCTGACTTTC	CASSELSAGANVLTF
TRBV2	.	TRBJ2-7	.	TGTGCCAGCAGTGAAGCGCTTGGAGTCCACGAGCAGTACTTC	CASSEALGVHEQYF
TRBV19	few	TRBJ2-7	.	TGTGCCAGTAGTATAGGCCCCGGACTCCCCTACGAGCAGTACTTC	CASSIGPGLPYEQYF
TRBV28	once	TRBJ2-3	.	TGTGCCAGCAGTTTACTCTATAGCACAGATACGCAGTATTTT	CASSLLYSTDTQYF
TRBV30	.	TRBJ1-2	TRBD1	TGTGCCTGGAGTGGAAGCGACAGGGGCGGCTACACCTTC	CAWSGSDRGGYTF
TRBV27	.	TRBJ2-3	TRBD1	TGTGCCAGCAGTTTACAGACAGGGGGCGCGACCACAGATACGCAGTATTTT	CASSLQTGGATTDTQYF
TRBV7-9	.	TRBJ2-5	TRBD1	TGTGCCAGCAGCTTAGCGCTTGGGACAGGCCAAGAGACCCAGTACTTC	CASSLALGTGQETQYF
TRBV6-5	few	TRBJ2-1	.	TGTGCCAGCAGTTCAGGGTTGAATGAGCAGTTCTTC	CASSSGLNEQFF
TRBV25-1	.	TRBJ2-3	TRBD2	TGTGCCAGCAGTTTTGCGGGGGGTCTCACAGATACGCAGTATTTT	CASSFAGGLTDTQYF
TRBV7-2	few	TRBJ2-7	.	TGTGCCAGCAGCTTCGTAGCGGATAGCTCCTACGAGCAGTACTTC	CASSFVADSSYEQYF
TRBV4-1	few	TRBJ2-7	.	TGCGCCAGCAGCCAAGTGGGGACTGACTACGAGCAGTACTTC	CASSQVGTDYEQYF
TRBV7-8	.	TRBJ2-7	.	TGTGCCAGCAGCCCGCCGACAGTGACCTACGAGCAGTACTTC	CASSPPTVTYEQYF
TRBV11-1	.	TRBJ2-1	TRBD2	TGTGCCAGCAGCGAAAGACCGGGACTAGCGGGAGGAATTGGAAATGAGCAGTTCTTC	CASSERPGLAGGIGNEQFF
TRBV6-5	once	TRBJ1-2	TRBD1	TGTGCCAGCACACCCCGCTTCAGGGGGAACTATGGCTACACCTTC	CASTPRFRGNYGYTF
TRBV19	.	TRBJ1-2	.	TGTGCCAGTAAGCGGGAGACCTATGGCTACACCTTC	CASKRETYGYTF
TRBV7-9	.	TRBJ2-1	.	TGTGCCAGCAGCCCCGTATATATGGGGGAGGTGGTGTATGAGCAGTTCTTC	CASSPVYMGEVVYEQFF
TRBV23-1	many	TRBJ1-5	.	TGCGCCAGCAGTCTCCGGGGTCAGCCCCAGCATTTT	CASSLRGQPQHF
TRBV6-5	.	TRBJ1-1	.	TGTGCCAGCAGTTACATCTGGGGAGAGTTTAACACTGAAGCTTTCTTT	CASSYIWGEFNTEAFF
TRBV29-1	.	TRBJ2-7	.	TGCAGCGTTGAGGCGGTCAACGGGGGTGAGCAGTACTTC	CSVEAVNGGEQYF
TRBV2	few	TRBJ2-6	TRBD1	TGTGCCAGCAGTCGTCCCGGGACAGGGACTGGGGCCAACGTCCTGACTTTC	CASSRPGTGTGANVLTF
TRBV28	few	TRBJ2-1	TRBD2	TGTGCCAGCAGTTCACTCCGACAGCGGGGGAACGCCTACAATGAGCAGTTCTTC	CASSSLRQRGNAYNEQFF